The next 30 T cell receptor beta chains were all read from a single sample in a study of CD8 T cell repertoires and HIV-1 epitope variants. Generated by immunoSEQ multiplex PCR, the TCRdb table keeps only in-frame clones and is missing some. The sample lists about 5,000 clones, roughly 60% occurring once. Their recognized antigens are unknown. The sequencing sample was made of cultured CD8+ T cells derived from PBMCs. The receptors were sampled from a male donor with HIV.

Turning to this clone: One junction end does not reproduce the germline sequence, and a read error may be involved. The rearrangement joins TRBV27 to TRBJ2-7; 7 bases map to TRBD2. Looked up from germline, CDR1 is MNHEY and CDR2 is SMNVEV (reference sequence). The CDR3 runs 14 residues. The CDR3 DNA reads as TGTGCCAGCAGTTTATCGGGGACTACCTCCCGGCAGGACTTC. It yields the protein CASSLSGTTSRQDF.

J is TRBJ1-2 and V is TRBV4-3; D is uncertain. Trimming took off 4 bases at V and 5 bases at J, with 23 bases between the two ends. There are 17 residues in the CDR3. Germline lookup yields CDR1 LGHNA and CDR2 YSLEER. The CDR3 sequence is CASSRTILPTSGYGYTF. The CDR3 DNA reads TGCGCCAGCAGCCGAACAATATTACCAACCTCGGGGTATGGCTACACCTTC.

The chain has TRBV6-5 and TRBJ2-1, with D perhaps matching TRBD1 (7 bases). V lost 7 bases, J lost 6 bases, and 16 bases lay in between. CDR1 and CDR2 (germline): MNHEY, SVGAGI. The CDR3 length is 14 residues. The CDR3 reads CASTDREVGNEQFF. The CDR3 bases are TGTGCCAGCACCGACAGGGAGGTCGGCAATGAGCAGTTCTTC.

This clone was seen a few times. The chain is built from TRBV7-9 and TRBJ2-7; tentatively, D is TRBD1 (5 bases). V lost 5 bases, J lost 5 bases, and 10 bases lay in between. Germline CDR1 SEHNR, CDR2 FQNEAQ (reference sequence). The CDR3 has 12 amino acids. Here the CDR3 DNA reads TGTGCCAGCAGCCCGTACAGGAACGAGCAGTACTTC. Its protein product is CASSPYRNEQYF.

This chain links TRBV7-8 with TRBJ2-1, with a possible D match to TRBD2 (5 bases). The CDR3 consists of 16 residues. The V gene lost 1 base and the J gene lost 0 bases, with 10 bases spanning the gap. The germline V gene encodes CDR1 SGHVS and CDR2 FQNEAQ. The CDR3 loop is CASSLEASISYNEQFF. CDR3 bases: TGTGCCAGCAGCTTAGAAGCTAGCATCTCCTACAATGAGCAGTTCTTC.

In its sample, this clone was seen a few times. The CDR3 DNA sequence: TGTGCCAGCAGTTATACAGGGGACGAGCAGTACTTC. It yields the protein CASSYTGDEQYF. The chain employs TRBV11-3 and TRBJ2-7; 7 bases are a match to TRBD1. CDR1 is SGHNT and CDR2 is YENEEA in the germline V gene. V was clipped by 6 bases and J by 5 bases; unmatched bases: 4. The CDR3 is 12 residues long.

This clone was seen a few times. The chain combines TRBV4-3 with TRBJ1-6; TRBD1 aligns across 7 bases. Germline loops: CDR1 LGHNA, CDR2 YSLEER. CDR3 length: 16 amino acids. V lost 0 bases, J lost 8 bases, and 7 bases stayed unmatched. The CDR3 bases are TGCGCCAGCAGCCAAGACCAAGCGCAGGGGGATTCACCCCTCCACTTT. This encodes CASSQDQAQGDSPLHF.

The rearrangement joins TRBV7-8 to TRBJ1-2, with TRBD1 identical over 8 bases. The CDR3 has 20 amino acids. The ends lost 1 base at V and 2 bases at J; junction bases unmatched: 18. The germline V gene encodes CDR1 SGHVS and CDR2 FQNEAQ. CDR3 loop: CASSLVGRSQGARPNYGYTF. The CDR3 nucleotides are TGTGCCAGCAGCTTAGTAGGTCGGTCCCAGGGGGCGAGGCCAAACTATGGCTACACCTTC. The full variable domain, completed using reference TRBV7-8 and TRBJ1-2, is GAGVSQSPRYKVAKRGQDVALRCDPISGHVSLFWYQQALGQGPEFLTYFQNEAQLDKSGLPSDRFFAERPEGSVSTLKIQRTQQEDSAVYLCASSLVGRSQGARPNYGYTFGSGTRLTVV.

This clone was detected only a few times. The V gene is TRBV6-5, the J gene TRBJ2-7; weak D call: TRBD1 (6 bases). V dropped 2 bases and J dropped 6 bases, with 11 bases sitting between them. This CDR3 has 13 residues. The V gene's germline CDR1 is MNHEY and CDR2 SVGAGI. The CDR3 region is CASSYGAQGEQYF. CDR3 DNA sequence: TGTGCCAGCAGTTACGGGGCACAGGGCGAGCAGTACTTC.

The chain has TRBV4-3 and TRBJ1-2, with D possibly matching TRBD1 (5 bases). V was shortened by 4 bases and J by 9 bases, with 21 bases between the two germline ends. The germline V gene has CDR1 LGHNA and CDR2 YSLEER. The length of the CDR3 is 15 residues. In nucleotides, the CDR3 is TGCGCCAGCAGCCGACTACCGGCCCAGGGACTAAGCTACACCTTC. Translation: CASSRLPAQGLSYTF.

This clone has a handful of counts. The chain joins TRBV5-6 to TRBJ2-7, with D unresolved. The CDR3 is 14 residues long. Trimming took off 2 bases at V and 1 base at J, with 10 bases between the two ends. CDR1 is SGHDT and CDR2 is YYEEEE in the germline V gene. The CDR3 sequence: CASSFTSGSYEQYF. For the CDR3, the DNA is TGTGCCAGCAGCTTTACATCAGGATCCTACGAGCAGTACTTC.

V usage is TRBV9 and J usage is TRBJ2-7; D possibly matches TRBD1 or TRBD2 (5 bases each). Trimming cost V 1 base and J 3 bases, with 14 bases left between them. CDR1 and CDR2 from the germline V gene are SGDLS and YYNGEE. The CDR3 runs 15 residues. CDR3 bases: TGTGCCAGCAGCGTATACAGGAACGGGAACTACGAGCAGTACTTC. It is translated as CASSVYRNGNYEQYF.

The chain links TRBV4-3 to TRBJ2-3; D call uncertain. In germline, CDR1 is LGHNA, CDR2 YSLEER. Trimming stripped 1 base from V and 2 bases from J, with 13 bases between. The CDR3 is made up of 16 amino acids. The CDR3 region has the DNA TGCGCCAGCAGCCAAGTCGCCTCCCTGGACACAGATACGCAGTATTTT. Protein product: CASSQVASLDTDTQYF.

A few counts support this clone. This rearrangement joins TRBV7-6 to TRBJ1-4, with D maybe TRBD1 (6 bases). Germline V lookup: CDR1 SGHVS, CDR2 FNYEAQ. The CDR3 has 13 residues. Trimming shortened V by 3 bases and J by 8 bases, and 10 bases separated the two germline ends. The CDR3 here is CASSFIGGEKLFF. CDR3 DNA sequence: TGTGCCAGCAGCTTTATAGGGGGAGAAAAACTGTTTTTT.

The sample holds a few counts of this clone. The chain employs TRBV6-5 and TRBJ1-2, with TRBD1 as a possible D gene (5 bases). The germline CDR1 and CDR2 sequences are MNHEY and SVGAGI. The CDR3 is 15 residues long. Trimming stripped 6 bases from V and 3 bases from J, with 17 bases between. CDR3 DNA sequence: TGTGCCAGCAGCTTCGGACAAAGCGGCTACTATGGCTACACCTTC. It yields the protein CASSFGQSGYYGYTF.

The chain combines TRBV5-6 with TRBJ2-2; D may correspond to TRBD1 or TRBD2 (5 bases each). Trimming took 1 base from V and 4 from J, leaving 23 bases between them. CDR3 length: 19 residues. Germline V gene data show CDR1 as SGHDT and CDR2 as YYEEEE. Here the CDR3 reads CASSLLYSPPLGVTGELFF. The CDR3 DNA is TGTGCCAGCAGCTTGCTGTATTCACCACCATTGGGGGTCACCGGGGAGCTGTTTTTT.

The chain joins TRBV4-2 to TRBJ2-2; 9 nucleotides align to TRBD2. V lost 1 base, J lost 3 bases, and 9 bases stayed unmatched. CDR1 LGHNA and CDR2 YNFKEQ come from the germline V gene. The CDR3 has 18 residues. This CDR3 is CASSQAGAGGPDTGELFF. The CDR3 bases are TGTGCCAGCAGCCAAGCTGGCGCGGGAGGGCCGGACACCGGGGAGCTGTTTTTT.

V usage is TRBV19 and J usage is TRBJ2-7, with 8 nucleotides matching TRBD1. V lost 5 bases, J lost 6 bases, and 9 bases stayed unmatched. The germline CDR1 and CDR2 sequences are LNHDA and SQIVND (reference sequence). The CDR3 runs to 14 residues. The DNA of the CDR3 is TGTGCCAGTAGTCCCCGGGACAGGCCCCTCGAGCAGTACTTC. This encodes CASSPRDRPLEQYF.

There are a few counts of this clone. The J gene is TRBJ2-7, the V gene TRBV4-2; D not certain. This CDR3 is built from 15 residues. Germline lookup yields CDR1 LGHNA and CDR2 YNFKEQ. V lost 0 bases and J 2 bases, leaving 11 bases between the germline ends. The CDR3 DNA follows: TGTGCCAGCAGCCAAGATTTAGAAAGTACCTACGAGCAGTACTTC. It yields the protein CASSQDLESTYEQYF.

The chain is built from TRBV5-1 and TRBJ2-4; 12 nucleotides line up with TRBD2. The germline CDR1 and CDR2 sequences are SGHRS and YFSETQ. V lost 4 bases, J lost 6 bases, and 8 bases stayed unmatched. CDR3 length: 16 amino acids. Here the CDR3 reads CASSPRTSGEINIQYF. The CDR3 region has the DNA TGCGCCAGCAGCCCCCGGACTAGCGGGGAAATAAACATTCAGTACTTC. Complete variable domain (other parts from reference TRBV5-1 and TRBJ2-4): KAGVTQTPRYLIKTRGQQVTLSCSPISGHRSVSWYQQTPGQGLQFLFEYFSETQRNKGNFPGRFSGRQFSNSRSEMNVSTLELGDSALYLCASSPRTSGEINIQYFGAGTRLSVL.

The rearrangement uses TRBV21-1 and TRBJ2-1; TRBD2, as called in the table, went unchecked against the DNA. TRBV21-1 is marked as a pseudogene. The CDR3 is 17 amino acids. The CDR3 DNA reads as TGTGCCAGCGGGAGCATACTAGGCGGGAGGGCCCTGTATGAGCAGTTCTTC. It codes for CASGSILGGRALYEQFF.

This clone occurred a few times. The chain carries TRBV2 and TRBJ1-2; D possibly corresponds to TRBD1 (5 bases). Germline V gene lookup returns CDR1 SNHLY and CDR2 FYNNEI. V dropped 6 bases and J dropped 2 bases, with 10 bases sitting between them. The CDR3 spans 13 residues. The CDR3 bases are TGTGCCAGCAGCGGGACGTTCAACTATGGCTACACCTTC. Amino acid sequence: CASSGTFNYGYTF.

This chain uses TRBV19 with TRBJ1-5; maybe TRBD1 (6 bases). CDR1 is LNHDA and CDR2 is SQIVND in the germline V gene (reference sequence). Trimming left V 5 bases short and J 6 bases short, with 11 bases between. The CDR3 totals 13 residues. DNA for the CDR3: TGTGCCAGTAGTTGGGGCAGGGGTCAGCCCCAGCATTTT. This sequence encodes CASSWGRGQPQHF.

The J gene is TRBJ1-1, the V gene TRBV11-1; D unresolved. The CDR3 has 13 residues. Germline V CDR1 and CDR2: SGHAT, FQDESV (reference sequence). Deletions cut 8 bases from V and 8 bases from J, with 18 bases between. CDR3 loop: CASDLRGVGEAFF. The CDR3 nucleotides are TGTGCCAGCGATCTGAGAGGAGTTGGAGAAGCTTTCTTT.

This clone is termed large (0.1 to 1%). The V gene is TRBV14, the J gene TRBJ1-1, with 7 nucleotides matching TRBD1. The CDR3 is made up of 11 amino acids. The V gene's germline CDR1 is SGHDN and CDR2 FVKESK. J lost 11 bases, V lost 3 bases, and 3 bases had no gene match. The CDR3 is CASSQSGGAFF. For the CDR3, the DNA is TGTGCCAGCAGCCAGTCAGGGGGGGCTTTCTTT.

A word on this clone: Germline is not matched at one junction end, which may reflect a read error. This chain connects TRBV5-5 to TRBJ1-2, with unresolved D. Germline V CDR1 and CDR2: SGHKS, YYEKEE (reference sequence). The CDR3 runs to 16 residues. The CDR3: CASSQDPVELDYGYTF. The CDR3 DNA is TGCGCCAGCAGCCAAGATCCCGTCGAACTCGACTATGGCTACACCTTC.

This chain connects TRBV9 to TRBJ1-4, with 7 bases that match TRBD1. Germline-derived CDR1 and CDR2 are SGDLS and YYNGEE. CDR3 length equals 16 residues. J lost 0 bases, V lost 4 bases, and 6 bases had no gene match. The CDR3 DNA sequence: TGTGCCAGCAGCCCCTTGGGACAGACAACTAATGAAAAACTGTTTTTT. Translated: CASSPLGQTTNEKLFF.

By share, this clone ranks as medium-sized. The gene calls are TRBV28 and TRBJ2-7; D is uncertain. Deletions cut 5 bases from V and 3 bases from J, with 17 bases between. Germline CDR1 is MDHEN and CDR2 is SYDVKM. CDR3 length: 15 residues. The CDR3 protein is CASSPRLGDLYEQYF. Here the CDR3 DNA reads TGTGCCAGCAGTCCCCGACTGGGCGACCTCTACGAGCAGTACTTC.

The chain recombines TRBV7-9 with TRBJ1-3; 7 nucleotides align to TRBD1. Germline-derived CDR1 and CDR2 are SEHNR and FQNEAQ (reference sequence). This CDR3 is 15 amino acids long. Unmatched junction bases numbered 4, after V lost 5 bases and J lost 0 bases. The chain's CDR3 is CASSNGTVSGNTIYF. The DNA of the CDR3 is TGTGCCAGCAGCAACGGGACAGTCTCTGGAAACACCATATATTTT.

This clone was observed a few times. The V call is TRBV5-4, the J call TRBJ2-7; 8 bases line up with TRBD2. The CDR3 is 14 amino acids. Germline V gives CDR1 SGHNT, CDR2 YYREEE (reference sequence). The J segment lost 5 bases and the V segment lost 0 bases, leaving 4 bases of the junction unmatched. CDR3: CASSLGGGNNEQYF. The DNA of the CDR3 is TGTGCCAGCAGCTTGGGCGGGGGGAACAACGAGCAGTACTTC.